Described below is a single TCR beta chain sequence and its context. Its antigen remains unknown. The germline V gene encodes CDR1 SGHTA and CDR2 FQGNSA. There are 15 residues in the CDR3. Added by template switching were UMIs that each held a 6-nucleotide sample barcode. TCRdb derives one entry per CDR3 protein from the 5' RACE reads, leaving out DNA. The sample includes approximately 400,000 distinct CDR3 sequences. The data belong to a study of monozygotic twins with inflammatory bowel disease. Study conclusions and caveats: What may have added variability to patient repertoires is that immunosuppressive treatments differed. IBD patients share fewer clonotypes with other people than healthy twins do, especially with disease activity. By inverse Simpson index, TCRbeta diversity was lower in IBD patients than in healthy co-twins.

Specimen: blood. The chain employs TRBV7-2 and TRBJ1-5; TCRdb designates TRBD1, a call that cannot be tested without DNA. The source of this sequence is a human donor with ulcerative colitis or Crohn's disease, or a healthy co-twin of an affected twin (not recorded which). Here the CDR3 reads CASSPEGHRNQPQHF.